The 14 T cell receptor beta chains given below trace back to one sample, sequenced in a study of Ad26.COV2.S vaccination and SARS-CoV-2 variants (dated by TCRdb to the early 2020s). The treatment or condition label on this specimen signifies: around 19 received Ad26.COV2.S at low or high dose, single or two shots; 5 received placebo; per-sample allocation not given. Repertoires of vaccine and placebo recipients were sequenced from samples taken on day 63 after the first injection. Library construction relied on the immunoSEQ multiplex PCR assay. The table was pulled from immuneACCESS by TCRdb, which kept in-frame rearrangements only. Such tables lose some clones; where checked, under half of the loss comes from unresolved V genes, and the rest has no known cause. The sample has 350,000 to 500,000 clones on record, over 75% of them singletons. The ten top clones hold 9% to 15% of the sample. The material sequenced was peripheral blood, taken in a trial of Ad26.COV2.S vaccine versus placebo. The receptors were gathered from a person aged 18 to 65 who received the Ad26.COV2.S COVID-19 vaccine or a placebo.

This clone has only one observation. The V gene is TRBV5-5, the J gene TRBJ2-1; D gene uncertain. V shed 1 base and J shed 5 bases, with 7 bases lying between them. CDR1 is SGHKS and CDR2 is YYEKEE in the germline V gene (reference sequence). The CDR3 loop spans 13 amino acids. CDR3 amino acids: CASSLTANNEQFF. CDR3 nucleotide sequence: TGTGCCAGCAGCTTGACAGCAAACAATGAGCAGTTCTTC.

J is TRBJ1-1 and V is TRBV6-5; D possibly corresponds to TRBD1 (5 bases). The CDR3 runs 16 residues. V was trimmed by 4 bases and J by 2 bases, leaving 17 bases between them. In germline, CDR1 is MNHEY, CDR2 SVGAGI. This CDR3 is CASSWAAGLGNTEAFF. The CDR3 bases are TGTGCCAGCAGTTGGGCGGCAGGGCTGGGAAACACTGAAGCTTTCTTT.

The rearrangement links TRBV29-1 to TRBJ1-1; a possible D gene is TRBD1 (5 bases). The CDR3 runs 16 residues. Trimming removed 6 bases at V and 1 base at J, with 21 bases between. Germline values: CDR1 SQVTM, CDR2 ANQGSEA. The CDR3 bases are TGCAGCGTCGTGGAGGTTCCGGGACTCTCGAACACTGAAGCTTTCTTT. This translates into CSVVEVPGLSNTEAFF.

The CDR3: CASSFGTGVFDEQYF. CDR3 nucleotides: TGTGCCAGCAGTTTTGGGACAGGGGTTTTCGACGAGCAGTACTTC. The rearrangement joins TRBV27 to TRBJ2-7, with 10 bases that match TRBD1. This CDR3 has 15 amino acids. Germline CDR1 MNHEY, CDR2 SMNVEV (reference sequence). Trimming at V came to 3 bases and at J to 5 bases, leaving 7 bases not matched to a gene.

V gene TRBV7-2 combines with J gene TRBJ1-5; 7 positions agree with TRBD1. This CDR3 spans 16 amino acids. Germline V gene data show CDR1 as SGHTA and CDR2 as FQGNSA. V was clipped by 1 base and J by 1 base; unmatched bases: 4. DNA for the CDR3: TGTGCCAGCAGCTTAGATGCAGGGGGGAGCAATCAGCCCCAGCATTTT. Protein: CASSLDAGGSNQPQHF.

The chain employs TRBV23-1 and TRBJ2-6, with D possibly TRBD1 on 5 matching bases. TRBV23-1 is an open reading frame, and its role is uncertain. V was trimmed by 10 bases and J by 4 bases, leaving 20 bases between them. The CDR3 loop spans 16 amino acids. The CDR3 here is CATKGATRWGANVLTF. The CDR3 nucleotides read TGCGCCACCAAAGGGGCGACGCGGTGGGGGGCCAACGTCCTGACTTTC.

The chain has TRBV7-6 and TRBJ2-7, with D perhaps TRBD1 (6 bases). Germline loops: CDR1 SGHVS, CDR2 FNYEAQ. Between the trimmed V and J ends, which lost 2 bases and 6 bases, there was a span of 17 bases. The CDR3 covers 15 residues. In DNA form, the CDR3 reads TGTGCCAGCAGCTTAAGGGGGTATCAGGGTATCGAGCAGTACTTC. Amino acid sequence: CASSLRGYQGIEQYF.

V usage is TRBV5-1 and J usage is TRBJ1-1; possible D gene TRBD1, 6 bases. Trimming removed 6 bases at V and 0 bases at J, with 15 bases between. Looked up from germline, CDR1 is SGHRS and CDR2 is YFSETQ. This CDR3 is 15 amino acids long. The CDR3 protein is CASTSRTGMNTEAFF. The CDR3, as DNA: TGCGCCAGCACCTCCAGAACAGGGATGAACACTGAAGCTTTCTTT.

This chain links TRBV19 with TRBJ2-7; TRBD2 agrees at 8 bases. V lost 1 base, J lost 5 bases, and 7 bases stayed unmatched. Per the germline V gene, CDR1 is LNHDA and CDR2 is SQIVND (reference sequence). This CDR3 has 15 residues. The chain's CDR3 is CASSIVDGRADEQYF. DNA for the CDR3: TGTGCCAGTAGTATAGTTGACGGGAGGGCCGACGAGCAGTACTTC.

The chain recombines TRBV5-4 with TRBJ1-1; 8 bases are shared with TRBD1. The germline V gene has CDR1 SGHNT and CDR2 YYREEE (reference sequence). The CDR3 covers 16 residues. The V and J ends lost 2 bases and 1 base, in that order; junction bases with no gene match: 7. CDR3 nucleotide sequence: TGTGCCAGCAGCTTACATCAGGGGGCGGGGAACACTGAAGCTTTCTTT. Translation gives CASSLHQGAGNTEAFF.

This clone has just one count. This rearrangement joins TRBV25-1 to TRBJ1-2, with unresolved D. The CDR3 is 11 residues long. Germline loops: CDR1 MGHDK, CDR2 SYGVNS. V was pared by 3 bases and J by 8 bases, with 7 bases between. CDR3 region: CASSDFLGYTF. CDR3 bases: TGTGCCAGCAGTGACTTTCTCGGCTACACCTTC.

V gene TRBV9 combines with J gene TRBJ1-3; D is uncertain. Germline V lookup: CDR1 SGDLS, CDR2 YYNGEE. Trimming took off 4 bases at V and 1 base at J, with 15 bases between the two ends. The CDR3 covers 16 residues. Here the CDR3 DNA reads TGTGCCAGCAGCCCCCAAATGGCAGTTTCTGGAAACACCATATATTTT. Translating it yields CASSPQMAVSGNTIYF. The variable domain in full, completed from reference TRBV9 and TRBJ1-3, reads DSGVTQTPKHLITATGQRVTLRCSPRSGDLSVYWYQQSLDQGLQFLIQYYNGEERAKGNILERFSAQQFPDLHSELNLSSLELGDSALYFCASSPQMAVSGNTIYFGEGSWLTVV.

The chain uses TRBV27 and TRBJ1-1; 8 bases agree with TRBD1. The germline V gene encodes CDR1 MNHEY and CDR2 SMNVEV (reference sequence). This CDR3 has 15 amino acids. The trim removed 5 bases at V and 5 bases at J, leaving 10 bases unmatched. CDR3 DNA sequence: TGTGCCAGCAGTCCCCGACAGGGGAGGAAAACTGAAGCTTTCTTT. Protein: CASSPRQGRKTEAFF.

This sequence joins TRBV28 and TRBJ2-3; D is perhaps TRBD1 or TRBD2 (7 bases each). Between the trimmed V and J ends, which lost 1 base and 0 bases, there was a span of 20 bases. Germline V gene data show CDR1 as MDHEN and CDR2 as SYDVKM. The CDR3 loop spans 19 amino acids. The CDR3 region is CASSLSGEGAGQSTDTQYF. CDR3 nucleotides: TGTGCCAGCAGTTTATCCGGGGAGGGCGCGGGACAGAGCACAGATACGCAGTATTTT.